The rows below give T cell receptor beta chains drawn from one sample of a study of blood T cell repertoires in COVID-19. The table came from immunoSEQ multiplex PCR; TCRdb's copy has only in-frame clones and leaves some out. The data contain hundreds of thousands of clones, about 89% of them seen just once; the ten biggest clones take up around 3%. Sequencing was performed on peripheral blood. These receptor sequences come from a woman aged 25 to 39 with COVID-19, enrolled during active disease. CDR3s include the opening cysteine and the closing phenylalanine or tryptophan. D genes are given only for firm matches. Size is stated for part of the rows, as once, few or many counts, or as a class when the clone is expanded.

j_call v_call clone_size d_call cdr3_nt cdr3_aa
TRBJ1-5 TRBV19 . TRBD1 TGTGCCAGTACCCGGACAGGGGGTAATCAGCCCCAGCATTTT CASTRTGGNQPQHF
TRBJ2-1 TRBV6-5 once TRBD2 TGTGCCAGCAGTTACGCTAGCGGGAGGGCCGATAATGAGCAGTTCTTC CASSYASGRADNEQFF
TRBJ1-2 TRBV7-6 . . TGTGCCAGCAGCTTTAGCGGGGTTCTGGGAGGCTACACCTTC CASSFSGVLGGYTF
TRBJ1-6 TRBV4-1 . . TGCGCCAGCAGCCAAGAGAGTCCGGGGGGGGGAAGCTCCTATAATTCACCCCTCCACTTT CASSQESPGGGSSYNSPLHF
TRBJ2-1 TRBV7-2 . TRBD2 TGTGCCAGCAGCCGTAGCGGGGGGGCCGGAAATGAGCAGTTCTTC CASSRSGGAGNEQFF
TRBJ1-5 TRBV19 . . TGTGCCAGTAGTATGGGAGGGGGTTATCAGCCCCAGCATTTT CASSMGGGYQPQHF
TRBJ1-5 TRBV18 . TRBD1 TGTGCCAGCTCACCATCACAGGGGGTTCAGCCCCAGCATTTT CASSPSQGVQPQHF
TRBJ2-5 TRBV7-9 . . TGTGCCAGCAACCACAACGCGGGTAAAGAGACCCAGTACTTC CASNHNAGKETQYF
TRBJ2-5 TRBV7-9 once TRBD1 TGTGCCAGCAGAAGGACAGGGACCAAGGAGACCCAGTACTTC CASRRTGTKETQYF
TRBJ1-6 TRBV18 few TRBD1 TGTGCCAGCTCACCGGACAGGGGTAATTCACCCCTCCACTTT CASSPDRGNSPLHF
TRBJ1-1 TRBV7-8 . TRBD1 TGTGCCAGCAGCAACAGGGGGCACACTGAAGCTTTCTTT CASSNRGHTEAFF
TRBJ1-6 TRBV29-1 . . TGCAGCGTCTCGGAATACACTGGAGGTGGTTCACCCCTCCACTTT CSVSEYTGGGSPLHF
TRBJ2-4 TRBV19 once TRBD1 TGTGCCAGTAGTTTCGGGACAGCTTCTTTCCGTAGAGCCAAAAACATTCAGTACTTC CASSFGTASFRRAKNIQYF
TRBJ1-5 TRBV15 . . TGTGCCACCAGCAAAACTACAGGTAGCAATCAGCCCCAGCATTTT CATSKTTGSNQPQHF
TRBJ2-5 TRBV9 once . TGTGCCAGCAGCCCGTCGCCAGGTGGGGGGGAGACCCAGTACTTC CASSPSPGGGETQYF
TRBJ2-3 TRBV9 . . TGTGCCAGCAGCAAACGGCAGGGGCCCGGAGATACGCAGTATTTT CASSKRQGPGDTQYF
TRBJ2-3 TRBV7-8 . . TGTGCCAGCAGCTTAGTCCGGGACAAGAGCACAGATACGCAGTATTTT CASSLVRDKSTDTQYF
TRBJ2-4 TRBV6-5 once . TGTGCCAGCAGCTCAATGGGGACTGGGGAAAACATTCAGTACTTC CASSSMGTGENIQYF
TRBJ2-2 TRBV10-1 once TRBD1 TGCGCCACCAAAGAGAAGGGGGCGCAGACCGGGGAGCTGTTTTTT CATKEKGAQTGELFF
TRBJ2-1 TRBV24-1 . TRBD2 TGTGCCACCAGTGACTCCCTGGGCGGGGGGGCCGGCGGTGAGCAGTTCTTC CATSDSLGGGAGGEQFF
TRBJ2-3 TRBV6-2/TRBV6-3 . TRBD1 TGTGCCAGCAGTCCACGACAGGGTGTAACAGATACGCAGTATTTT CASSPRQGVTDTQYF
TRBJ2-3 TRBV5-4 . TRBD2 TGTGCCAGCAGCTCTGGACTAGCGGGGGGCCTGTTCACAGATACGCAGTATTTT CASSSGLAGGLFTDTQYF
TRBJ2-2 TRBV28 . TRBD1 TGTGCCAGCAGTCCGACAGGGAAGGGCGCCGGGGAGCTGTTTTTT CASSPTGKGAGELFF
TRBJ1-2 TRBV27 . . TGTGCCAGCAGTTTATACCAGGGTAGTGGCTACACCTTC CASSLYQGSGYTF
TRBJ2-4 TRBV18 . TRBD1 TGTGCCAGCTCACCCGTGACAGGGGGGGGGAGAAACATTCAGTACTTC CASSPVTGGGRNIQYF
TRBJ2-5 TRBV13 . TRBD2 TGTGCCAGCAGCTTAGCGGGAGGGTCCCAAGAGACCCAGTACTTC CASSLAGGSQETQYF
TRBJ2-4 TRBV7-2 . TRBD2 TGTGCCAGCAGCTCCCCGGTTGCGGGGGGGCCCCGAAACATTCAGTACTTC CASSSPVAGGPRNIQYF
TRBJ2-3 TRBV7-6 . TRBD2 TGTGCCAGCAGCACCCGACTAGCGGGGCCCACAGATACGCAGTATTTT CASSTRLAGPTDTQYF
TRBJ1-4 TRBV11-2 once . TGTGCCAGCAGCTCCCGGTTAAGCTTTAATGAAAAACTGTTTTTT CASSSRLSFNEKLFF
TRBJ2-1 TRBV7-8 . TRBD1 TGTGCCAGCAGCTCCACGGGACAGGGGGCCTACAATGAGCAGTTCTTC CASSSTGQGAYNEQFF
TRBJ2-5 TRBV6-5 . TRBD2 TGTGCCAGCAGCAGCGGGGGGGCCTCCGGAGAGACCCAGTACTTC CASSSGGASGETQYF
TRBJ2-5 TRBV29-1 . TRBD1 TGCAGCGCCGCCCCCCTGACAGGGTACGAGACCCAGTACTTC CSAAPLTGYETQYF
TRBJ2-1 TRBV9 . TRBD2 TGTGCCAGCACCCTAGCGGGGGGGCAATACAATGAGCAGTTCTTC CASTLAGGQYNEQFF
TRBJ2-5 TRBV5-1 . . TGCGCCAGCAGCTCGGGGACGGGGGTCTGGTACCAAGAGACCCAGTACTTC CASSSGTGVWYQETQYF
TRBJ2-1 TRBV2 once TRBD1 TGTGCCAGCAGGGAAGGACAGGGTATGGATGAGCAGTTCTTC CASREGQGMDEQFF
TRBJ2-1 TRBV11-3 once . TGTGCCAGCAGCTTTGAGGGGATAGCGGACAATGAGCAGTTCTTC CASSFEGIADNEQFF
TRBJ1-4 TRBV28 . . TGTGCCAGCAGGAGCTCGGTTGGTGAAAAACTGTTTTTT CASRSSVGEKLFF
TRBJ1-1 TRBV4-3 once . TGCGCCAGCAGTCATACTAGGGAGTTGGACACTGAAGCTTTCTTT CASSHTRELDTEAFF
TRBJ2-2 TRBV5-6 . . TGTGCCAGCAGCCGTAGTTCGCTCTCGGCCGGGGAGCTGTTTTTT CASSRSSLSAGELFF